These 24 T cell receptor beta chains originate from one sample sequenced in a study of post-analysis software for immune sequencing data. Study conclusions and caveats: With TRBV5-6, TRBV5-1 and TRBV20-1 included, about five TRBV segments were more frequent in patients than in controls.

For these receptors, no antigen is known. TCR beta libraries were prepared from cDNA with unique molecular identifiers. TCRdb processed the PCR reads anew with MiXCR; each CDR3 protein has one entry. The data show hundreds of thousands of distinct CDR3 sequences, approximately 30% seen once. Sequencing was performed on blood. The receptors were gathered from a girl under 18 with multiple sclerosis.

The chain carries TRBV6-6 and TRBJ1-5; TRBD1 might be the D (5 bases). Germline V gene sequence: CDR1 MNHNY, CDR2 SVGAGI (reference sequence). CDR3 length: 12 amino acids. CDR3 nucleotides: TGTGCGGAGGGGACGGATAATCAGCCCCAGCATTTT. This translates into CAEGTDNQPQHF.

This clonotype was counted only a few times. CDR3 in DNA: TGCAGTGCTAGTCTCGTCCGTCGAGAGACCCAGTACTTC. This encodes CSASLVRRETQYF. V gene TRBV20-1 combines with J gene TRBJ2-7; D ambiguous. The DNA end favors TRBJ2-5, so the J call may be wrong. The germline V gene has CDR1 DFQATT and CDR2 SNEGSKA (reference sequence). The CDR3 has 13 residues.

V gene TRBV9 combines with J gene TRBJ2-3; D remains unclear. The CDR3 spans 13 residues. V was cut by 2 bases and J by 0 bases, with 4 bases left in between. In germline, CDR1 is SGDLS, CDR2 YYNGEE. The CDR3 DNA follows: TGTGCCAGCAGCGTCCCTAGCACAGATACGCAGTATTTT. Its translation is CASSVPSTDTQYF.

Remarks on this clonotype: Germline and junction disagree at one end, which may indicate a read error. This chain uses TRBV7-2 with TRBJ2-7; a weak D match, TRBD1 (6 bases). Germline CDR1 is SGHTA and CDR2 is FQGNSA. The CDR3 runs to 16 residues. The CDR3 region has the DNA TGTGCCGGCAGCTTAGGGCTACTCACAGGGATCGACGAGCAGTACTTC. Encoded protein: CAGSLGLLTGIDEQYF. The full variable domain, its missing parts supplied by reference TRBV7-2 and TRBJ2-7, is GAGVSQSPSNKVTEKGKDVELRCDPISGHTALYWYRQSLGQGLEFLIYFQGNSAPDKSGLPSDRFSAERTGGSVSTLTIQRTQQEDSAVYLCAGSLGLLTGIDEQYFGPGTRLTVT.

This clonotype was counted only a few times. The chain employs TRBV29-1 and TRBJ1-5; D is uncertain. This CDR3 is 14 amino acids long. Germline V lookup: CDR1 SQVTM, CDR2 ANQGSEA. Trimming removed 7 bases at V and 1 base at J, with 14 bases between. The CDR3 DNA follows: TGCAGCGCGAGGATGGGTGGGAGCAATCAGCCCCAGCATTTT. As protein: CSARMGGSNQPQHF.

This clonotype was detected a few times. The rearrangement uses TRBV9 and TRBJ2-1; 8 positions agree with TRBD1. V lost 0 bases to trimming and J lost 6 bases; unmatched junction nucleotides: 5. The CDR3 has 15 residues. The germline V gene encodes CDR1 SGDLS and CDR2 YYNGEE. The CDR3 reads CASSVGGTGVNEQFF. The CDR3 nucleotides read TGTGCCAGCAGCGTAGGGGGGACAGGTGTCAATGAGCAGTTCTTC.

This clonotype has ten or more counts. The CDR3 DNA reads as TGCGCCAGCAGCGCAGCCGGGCTTGAAAACATTCAGTACTTC. This gives the protein CASSAAGLENIQYF. The V call is TRBV5-1, the J call TRBJ2-4; D gene ambiguous. The ends were cut back, 4 bases at V and 5 bases at J, with 13 bases in the middle. The CDR3 loop spans 14 amino acids. The germline gives CDR1 SGHRS, CDR2 YFSETQ.

This rearrangement joins TRBV6-5 to TRBJ2-1; no firm D call. The J call is doubtful: the DNA matches TRBJ2-7 better. CDR3 length equals 13 residues. Germline lookup yields CDR1 MNHEY and CDR2 SVGAGI. The CDR3 coding sequence is TGTGCCAGCAGTTACGGGCGCTACAATGAGCAGTACTTC. Protein product: CASSYGRYNEQYF.

This clonotype came up a few times. The V and J genes are TRBV19 and TRBJ2-7; D perhaps matches TRBD1 (6 bases). The germline CDR1 and CDR2 sequences are LNHDA and SQIVND (reference sequence). V lost 6 bases and J 2 bases, leaving 17 bases between the germline ends. This CDR3 has 15 amino acids. CDR3 bases: TGTGCCAGTAGGACCTCCGGGACAAGTACCTACGAGCAGTACTTC. It yields the protein CASRTSGTSTYEQYF.

This clonotype was detected only a few times. The chain links TRBV6-1 to TRBJ2-1, with TRBD2 matching 12 bases. Germline CDR1 reads MNHNS; CDR2 reads SASEGT. The CDR3 spans 17 residues. Trimming at V came to 0 bases and at J to 7 bases, leaving 7 bases not matched to a gene. CDR3 DNA: TGTGCCAGCAGTGAAGCGCCTAGCGGGGGGGTACGGAATGAGCAGTTCTTC. Encoded protein: CASSEAPSGGVRNEQFF.

The CDR3, as DNA: TGTGCCAGCAGCCAACGTGCGGGAGCTAACTATGGCTACACCTTC. This encodes CASSQRAGANYGYTF. This sequence joins TRBV3-1 and TRBJ1-2; D gene uncertain. V was cut by 2 bases and J by 0 bases, with 10 bases left in between. The CDR3 is 15 residues long. CDR1 LGHDT and CDR2 YNNKEL come from the germline V gene (reference sequence).

The chain has TRBV7-8 and TRBJ2-3, with 7 bases that match TRBD1. Germline V lookup: CDR1 SGHVS, CDR2 FQNEAQ. Trimming removed 1 base from V and 3 bases from J; junction bases left unmatched: 7. This CDR3 is built from 16 residues. The CDR3 DNA follows: TGTGCCAGCAGCTTAGATGACAGGGCTCGGACAGATACGCAGTATTTT. It encodes CASSLDDRARTDTQYF.

This clonotype came up a few times. Compared with germline, one end of the junction differs, possibly owing to a read error. The chain has TRBV5-1 and TRBJ1-2, with D maybe TRBD1 (5 bases). Per the germline V gene, CDR1 is SGHRS and CDR2 is YFSETQ. The CDR3 spans 15 residues. The CDR3 protein is CVSSLELRGAYGYTF. In nucleotides, the CDR3 is TGCGTCAGCAGCTTGGAATTGCGCGGGGCGTATGGCTACACCTTC.

This clonotype was found many times. V gene TRBV4-1 combines with J gene TRBJ2-5; maybe TRBD1 (6 bases). Germline CDR1 and CDR2: MGHRA and YSYEKL. CDR3 size: 15 residues. Between the trimmed V and J ends, which lost 0 bases and 1 base, there was a span of 9 bases. This chain's CDR3 is CASSQDRDIQETQYF. CDR3 sequence (DNA): TGCGCCAGCAGCCAAGATCGGGACATCCAAGAGACCCAGTACTTC.

This clonotype was detected only a few times. The chain links TRBV20-1 to TRBJ2-5; 8 positions agree with TRBD2. CDR1 and CDR2 from the germline V gene are DFQATT and SNEGSKA (reference sequence). The V and J ends lost 4 bases and 0 bases, in that order; junction bases with no gene match: 4. The CDR3 covers 14 residues. CDR3 bases: TGCAGTGCTATGGAGCGGGGGTACCAAGAGACCCAGTACTTC. This gives the protein CSAMERGYQETQYF.

The table lists this clonotype with a few counts. The chain uses TRBV15 and TRBJ2-3; D remains unclear. The CDR3 contains 13 residues. The ends were cut back, 0 bases at V and 2 bases at J, with 3 bases in the middle. Germline CDR1 is LNHNV and CDR2 is YYDKDF (reference sequence). CDR3 protein: CATSRDSTDTQYF. In DNA form, the CDR3 reads TGTGCCACCAGCAGAGATTCCACAGATACGCAGTATTTT.

This clonotype was seen more than once but under ten times. This sequence joins TRBV6-1 and TRBJ2-7; D gene uncertain. Germline CDR1 reads MNHNS; CDR2 reads SASEGT. Trimming stripped 4 bases from V and 2 bases from J, with 12 bases between. The CDR3 spans 14 residues. This chain's CDR3 is CASSATQNTYEQYF. In DNA, the CDR3 is TGTGCCAGCAGTGCTACACAGAACACCTACGAGCAGTACTTC.

Of note for this clonotype: The CDR3 ends on some other residue instead of the conserved phenylalanine or tryptophan, so this is likely a read error. The rearrangement links TRBV6-1 to TRBJ2-7; D may correspond to TRBD1 or TRBD2 (6 bases each). Trimming took 3 bases from V and 7 from J, leaving 28 bases between them. The CDR3 loop spans 18 amino acids. CDR1 and CDR2 from the germline V gene are MNHNS and SASEGT. CDR3 DNA: TGTGCCAGCAGTGACCCTCGGTCCTCGACTAGGGCCCAGGGGGAGCAGTACTGC. It specifies CASSDPRSSTRAQGEQYC.

This chain joins TRBV7-2 and TRBJ2-7, with D possibly matching TRBD1 (5 bases). Trimming took 2 bases from V and 0 from J, leaving 17 bases between them. Germline CDR1 reads SGHTA; CDR2 reads FQGNSA. The CDR3 extends over 17 amino acids. The CDR3 is CASSLRGGAGHSYEQYF. The CDR3 bases are TGTGCCAGCAGCTTAAGGGGTGGGGCAGGGCACTCCTACGAGCAGTACTTC.

CDR3 loop: CASSLAISWEQFF. The CDR3 DNA is TGTGCCAGCAGCTTAGCCATCAGCTGGGAGCAGTTCTTC. The chain uses TRBV7-6 and TRBJ2-1; D remains unclear. The CDR3 runs to 13 residues. The V and J ends lost 0 bases and 10 bases respectively, with 10 bases between them. Germline-derived CDR1 and CDR2 are SGHVS and FNYEAQ.

The chain links TRBV27 to TRBJ1-2; D remains unclear. CDR1 is MNHEY, CDR2 SMNVEV, per germline (reference sequence). This CDR3 contains 13 residues. Trimming took off 6 bases at V and 10 bases at J, with 18 bases between the two ends. Written as DNA, the CDR3 is TGTGCCAGCAGGACTGGGCGGTCCCGGGACTACACCTTC. Its protein product is CASRTGRSRDYTF.

In this sample, this clonotype turned up a few times. This rearrangement joins TRBV5-1 to TRBJ2-3; 10 nucleotides line up with TRBD1. The J segment lost 6 bases and the V segment lost 5 bases, leaving 6 bases of the junction unmatched. The CDR3 totals 14 residues. From germline, CDR1 is SGHRS and CDR2 YFSETQ. CDR3 residues: CASRGQGSVDTQYF. As DNA, the CDR3 is TGCGCCAGCAGGGGACAGGGGTCGGTGGATACGCAGTATTTT.

This clonotype appeared a single time. The J gene is TRBJ1-2, the V gene TRBV20-1, with a tentative D call TRBD1 (5 bases). The germline gives CDR1 DFQATT, CDR2 SNEGSKA (reference sequence). The V end was cut by 4 bases, the J end by 6 bases, with 15 bases between. The CDR3 spans 13 residues. The CDR3 region has the DNA TGCAGTGCTATGGCTTGGGGGTCGGATGGCTACACCTTC. Protein product: CSAMAWGSDGYTF.

This clonotype was detected only a few times. The chain couples TRBV6-2 or TRBV6-3 to TRBJ1-2; D unresolved. Trimming left V 0 bases short and J 0 bases short, with 8 bases between. CDR1 and CDR2 (germline): MNHEY, SVGEGT. The CDR3 totals 15 residues. CDR3 bases: TGTGCCAGCAGTTACTCGGGCAGAACTAACTATGGCTACACCTTC. This gives the protein CASSYSGRTNYGYTF.